The 3 T cell receptor beta chains in this list originate from one sample, sequenced in a study of blood T cell repertoires in COVID-19. Libraries were prepared by immunoSEQ multiplex PCR; TCRdb keeps only in-frame clonotypes and omits some of them. Of roughly 400,000 clones in the sample, more than 70% were seen once. The sequenced material came from PBMCs or T cells enriched from blood (not recorded which). The receptors shown here come from a woman between 18 and 29 years old who had been exposed to COVID-19.

The J gene is TRBJ1-4, the V gene TRBV28, with TRBD1 identical over 7 bases. This CDR3 comprises 15 residues. V was clipped by 4 bases and J by 6 bases; unmatched bases: 8. Germline assignment: CDR1 MDHEN and CDR2 SYDVKM. CDR3 loop: CASSWPGQRDEKLFF. The DNA for the CDR3 is TGTGCCAGCAGTTGGCCGGGACAGAGAGATGAAAAACTGTTTTTT.

The rearrangement links TRBV29-1 to TRBJ2-7; 11 bases match TRBD2. Germline V gives CDR1 SQVTM, CDR2 ANQGSEA. The V gene end was trimmed by 4 bases and the J gene end by 1 base; junction bases not matched to a gene: 3. The CDR3 is made up of 14 amino acids. CDR3 sequence reads: CSVVGTSGSYEQYF. CDR3 nucleotide sequence: TGCAGCGTTGTTGGGACTAGCGGATCCTACGAGCAGTACTTC.

This clone was found once. The chain uses TRBV2 and TRBJ1-6, with 10 bases matching TRBD1. V gave up 6 bases and J gave up 10 bases; unmatched junction bases: 12. The length of the CDR3 is 16 residues. Germline CDR1 SNHLY, CDR2 FYNNEI. As DNA, the CDR3 is TGTGCCAGCAGAGGACCTTTGGGGACAGGGGCATCACCCCTCCACTTT. Translation: CASRGPLGTGASPLHF.